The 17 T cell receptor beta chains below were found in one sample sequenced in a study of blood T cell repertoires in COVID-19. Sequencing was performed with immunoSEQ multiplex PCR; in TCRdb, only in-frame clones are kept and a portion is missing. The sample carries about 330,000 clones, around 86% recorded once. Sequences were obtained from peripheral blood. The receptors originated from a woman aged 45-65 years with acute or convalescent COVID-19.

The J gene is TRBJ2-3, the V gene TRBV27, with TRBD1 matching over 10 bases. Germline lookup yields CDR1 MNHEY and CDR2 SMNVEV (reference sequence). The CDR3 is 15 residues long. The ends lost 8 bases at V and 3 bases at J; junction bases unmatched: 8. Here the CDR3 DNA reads TGTGCCAGCGACACGGGACAGGGGATGACAGATACGCAGTATTTT. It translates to CASDTGQGMTDTQYF.

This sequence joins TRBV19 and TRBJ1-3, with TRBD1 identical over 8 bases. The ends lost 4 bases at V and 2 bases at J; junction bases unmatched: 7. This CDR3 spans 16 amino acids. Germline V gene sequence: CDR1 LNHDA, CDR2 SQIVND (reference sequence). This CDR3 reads CASSTYSGGTGNTIYF. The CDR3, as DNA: TGTGCCAGTAGTACCTACTCAGGGGGCACTGGAAACACCATATATTTT. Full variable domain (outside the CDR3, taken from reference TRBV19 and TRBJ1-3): DGGITQSPKYLFRKEGQNVTLSCEQNLNHDAMYWYRQDPGQGLRLIYYSQIVNDFQKGDIAEGYSVSREKKESFPLTVTSAQKNPTAFYLCASSTYSGGTGNTIYFGEGSWLTVV.

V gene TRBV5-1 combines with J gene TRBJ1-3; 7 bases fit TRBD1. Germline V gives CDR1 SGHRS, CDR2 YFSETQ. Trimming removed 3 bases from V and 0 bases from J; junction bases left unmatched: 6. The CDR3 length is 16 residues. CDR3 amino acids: CASSSIEGASGNTIYF. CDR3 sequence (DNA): TGCGCCAGCAGCTCTATAGAGGGGGCCTCTGGAAACACCATATATTTT.

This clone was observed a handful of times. The CDR3 DNA reads TGCGCCAGCAGGGTAGCGGGAGGGCCAAATGAGCAGTTCTTC. Encoded protein: CASRVAGGPNEQFF. This chain links TRBV4-1 with TRBJ2-1; 11 positions agree with TRBD2. V lost 6 bases and J lost 7; bases outside the gene matches: 5. This CDR3 has 14 amino acids. Germline CDR1 is MGHRA and CDR2 is YSYEKL.

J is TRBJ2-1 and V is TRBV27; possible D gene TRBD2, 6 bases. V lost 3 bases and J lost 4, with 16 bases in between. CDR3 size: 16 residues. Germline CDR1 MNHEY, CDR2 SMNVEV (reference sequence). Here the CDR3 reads CASSFPRGTRYNEQFF. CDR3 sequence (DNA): TGTGCCAGCAGTTTCCCCCGCGGGACCAGGTACAATGAGCAGTTCTTC.

CDR3 in DNA: TGTGCCAGCAGTGAATTCCGGGACAGGGGTTATGAAAAACTGTTTTTT. It specifies CASSEFRDRGYEKLFF. This chain uses TRBV25-1 with TRBJ1-4; 10 bases agree with TRBD1. The CDR3 extends over 16 amino acids. V lost 1 base and J lost 6; bases outside the gene matches: 5. The V gene's germline CDR1 is MGHDK and CDR2 SYGVNS.

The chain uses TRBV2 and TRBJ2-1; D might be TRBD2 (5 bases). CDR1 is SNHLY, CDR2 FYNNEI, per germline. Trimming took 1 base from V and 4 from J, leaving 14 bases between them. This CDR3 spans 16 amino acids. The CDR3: CASSEVFRERYNEQFF. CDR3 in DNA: TGTGCCAGCAGTGAAGTATTTCGGGAACGGTACAATGAGCAGTTCTTC.

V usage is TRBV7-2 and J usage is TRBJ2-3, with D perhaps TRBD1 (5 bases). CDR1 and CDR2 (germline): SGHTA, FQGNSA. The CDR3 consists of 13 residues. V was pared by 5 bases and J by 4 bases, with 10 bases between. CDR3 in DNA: TGTGCCAGCAGCATTAGCAGGGCAGATACGCAGTATTTT. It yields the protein CASSISRADTQYF. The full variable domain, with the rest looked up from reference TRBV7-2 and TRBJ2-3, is GAGVSQSPSNKVTEKGKDVELRCDPISGHTALYWYRQSLGQGLEFLIYFQGNSAPDKSGLPSDRFSAERTGGSVSTLTIQRTQQEDSAVYLCASSISRADTQYFGPGTRLTVL.

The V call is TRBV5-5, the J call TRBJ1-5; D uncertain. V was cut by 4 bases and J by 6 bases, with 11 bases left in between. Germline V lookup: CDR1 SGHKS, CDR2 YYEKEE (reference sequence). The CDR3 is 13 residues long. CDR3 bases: TGTGCCAGCAGCCCGGTTTTCTCTCAGCCCCAGCATTTT. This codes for CASSPVFSQPQHF. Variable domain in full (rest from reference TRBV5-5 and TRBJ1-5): DAGVTQSPTHLIKTRGQQVTLRCSPISGHKSVSWYQQVLGQGPQFIFQYYEKEERGRGNFPDRFSARQFPNYSSELNVNALLLGDSALYLCASSPVFSQPQHFGDGTRLSIL.

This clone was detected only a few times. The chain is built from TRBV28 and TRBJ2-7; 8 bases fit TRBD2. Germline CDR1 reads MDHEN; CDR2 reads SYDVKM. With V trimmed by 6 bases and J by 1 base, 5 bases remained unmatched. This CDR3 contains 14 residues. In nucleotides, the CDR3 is TGTGCCAGCAGGGGTACTAGCGGATCCTACGAGCAGTACTTC. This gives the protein CASRGTSGSYEQYF.

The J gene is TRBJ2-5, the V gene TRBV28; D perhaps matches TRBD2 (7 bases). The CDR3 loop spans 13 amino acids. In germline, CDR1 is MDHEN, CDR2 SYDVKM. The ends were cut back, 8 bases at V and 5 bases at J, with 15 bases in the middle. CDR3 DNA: TGTGCCAGCCTCCCGGGGGGCCGGGAGACCCAGTACTTC. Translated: CASLPGGRETQYF. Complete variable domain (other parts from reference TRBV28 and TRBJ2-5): DVKVTQSSRYLVKRTGEKVFLECVQDMDHENMFWYRQDPGLGLRLIYFSYDVKMKEKGDIPEGYSVSREKKERFSLILESASTNQTSMYLCASLPGGRETQYFGPGTRLLVL.

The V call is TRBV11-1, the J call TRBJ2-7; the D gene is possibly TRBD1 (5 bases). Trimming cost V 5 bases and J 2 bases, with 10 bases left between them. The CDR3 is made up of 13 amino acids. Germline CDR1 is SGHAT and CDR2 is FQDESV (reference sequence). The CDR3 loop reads CASSRGHPYEQYF. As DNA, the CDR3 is TGTGCCAGCAGCCGAGGACATCCCTACGAGCAGTACTTC.

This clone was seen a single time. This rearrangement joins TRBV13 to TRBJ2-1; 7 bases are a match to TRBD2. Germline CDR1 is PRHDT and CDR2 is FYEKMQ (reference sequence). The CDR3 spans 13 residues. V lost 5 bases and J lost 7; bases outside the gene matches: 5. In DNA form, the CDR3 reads TGTGCCAGCAGCCCGGGACTACAAAATGAGCAGTTCTTC. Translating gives CASSPGLQNEQFF.

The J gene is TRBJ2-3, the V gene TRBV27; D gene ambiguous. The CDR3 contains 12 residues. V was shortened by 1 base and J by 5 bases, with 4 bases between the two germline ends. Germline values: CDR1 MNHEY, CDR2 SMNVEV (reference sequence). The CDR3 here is CASSLYGDTQYF. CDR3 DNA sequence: TGTGCCAGCAGTTTATACGGAGATACGCAGTATTTT.

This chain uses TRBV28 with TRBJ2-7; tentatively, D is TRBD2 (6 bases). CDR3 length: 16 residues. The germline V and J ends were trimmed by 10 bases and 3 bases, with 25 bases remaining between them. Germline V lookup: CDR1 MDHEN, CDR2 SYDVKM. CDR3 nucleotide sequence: TGTGCCACCGGAAGCACGTGGGACTTCGGCTTCTACGAGCAGTACTTC. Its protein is CATGSTWDFGFYEQYF.

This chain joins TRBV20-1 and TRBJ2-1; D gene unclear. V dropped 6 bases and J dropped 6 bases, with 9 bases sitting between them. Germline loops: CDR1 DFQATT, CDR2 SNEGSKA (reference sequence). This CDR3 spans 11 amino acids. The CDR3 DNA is TGCAGTGCCCAGGTTCTCAATGAGCAGTTCTTC. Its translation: CSAQVLNEQFF.

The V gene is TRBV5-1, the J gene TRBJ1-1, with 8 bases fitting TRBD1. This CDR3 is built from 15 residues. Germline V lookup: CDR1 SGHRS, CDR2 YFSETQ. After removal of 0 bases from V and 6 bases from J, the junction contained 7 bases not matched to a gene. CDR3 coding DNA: TGCGCCAGCAGCTTGGCCGGGACAGGTTCATCTGAAGCTTTCTTT. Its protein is CASSLAGTGSSEAFF.